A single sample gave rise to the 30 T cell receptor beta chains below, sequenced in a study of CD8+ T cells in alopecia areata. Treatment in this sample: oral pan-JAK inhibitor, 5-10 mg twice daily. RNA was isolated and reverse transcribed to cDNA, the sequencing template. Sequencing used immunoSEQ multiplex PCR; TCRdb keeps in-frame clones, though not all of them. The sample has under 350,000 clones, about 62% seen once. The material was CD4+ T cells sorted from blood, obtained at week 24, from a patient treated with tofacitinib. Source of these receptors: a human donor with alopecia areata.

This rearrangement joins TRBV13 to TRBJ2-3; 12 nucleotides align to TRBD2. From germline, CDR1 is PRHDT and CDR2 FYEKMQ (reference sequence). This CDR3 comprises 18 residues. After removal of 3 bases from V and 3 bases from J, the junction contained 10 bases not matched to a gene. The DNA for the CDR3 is TGTGCCAGCAGCTTGGTAGGGCTAGCGGGGGGGACGACAGATACGCAGTATTTT. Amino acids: CASSLVGLAGGTTDTQYF.

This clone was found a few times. CDR3 DNA sequence: TGTGCCAGCAGTACAATACAGACCTACAATGAGCAGTTCTTC. Translated: CASSTIQTYNEQFF. V usage is TRBV7-2 and J usage is TRBJ2-1; D gene uncertain. CDR1 and CDR2 (germline): SGHTA, FQGNSA. V lost 6 bases to trimming and J lost 2 bases, with 11 bases between them. The CDR3 spans 14 residues. The entire variable domain, with the rest obtained from reference TRBV7-2 and TRBJ2-1, is as follows: GAGVSQSPSNKVTEKGKDVELRCDPISGHTALYWYRQSLGQGLEFLIYFQGNSAPDKSGLPSDRFSAERTGGSVSTLTIQRTQQEDSAVYLCASSTIQTYNEQFFGPGTRLTVL.

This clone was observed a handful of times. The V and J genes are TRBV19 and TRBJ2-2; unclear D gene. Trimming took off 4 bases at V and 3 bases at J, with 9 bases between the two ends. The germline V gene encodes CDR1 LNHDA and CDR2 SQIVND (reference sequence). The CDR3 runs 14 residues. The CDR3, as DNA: TGTGCCAGTAGTACGATACGGGACACCGGGGAGCTGTTTTTT. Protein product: CASSTIRDTGELFF.

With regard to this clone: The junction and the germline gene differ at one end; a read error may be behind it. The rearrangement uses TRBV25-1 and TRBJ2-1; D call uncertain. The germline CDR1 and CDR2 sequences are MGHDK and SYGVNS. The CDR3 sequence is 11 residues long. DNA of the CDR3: TGTGCCAGCAGAGAATACAATGAGCAGTTCTTC. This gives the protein CASREYNEQFF.

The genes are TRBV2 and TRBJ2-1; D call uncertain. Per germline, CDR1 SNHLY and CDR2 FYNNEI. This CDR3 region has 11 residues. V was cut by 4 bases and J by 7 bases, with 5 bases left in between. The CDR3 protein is CASSALNEQFF. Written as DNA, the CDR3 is TGTGCCAGCAGTGCTCTGAATGAGCAGTTCTTC.

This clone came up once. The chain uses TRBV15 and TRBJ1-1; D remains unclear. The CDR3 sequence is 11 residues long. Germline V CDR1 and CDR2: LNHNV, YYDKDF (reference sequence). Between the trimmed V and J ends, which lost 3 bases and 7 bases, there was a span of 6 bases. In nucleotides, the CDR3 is TGTGCCACCAGCAGCATGAATGAAGCTTTCTTT. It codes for CATSSMNEAFF.

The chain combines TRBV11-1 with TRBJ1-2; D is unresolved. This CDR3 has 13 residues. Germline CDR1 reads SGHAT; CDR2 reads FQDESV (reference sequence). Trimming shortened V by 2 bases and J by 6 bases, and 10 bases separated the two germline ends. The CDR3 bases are TGTGCCAGCAGCTTATGGTCCGGAGATGGCTACACCTTC. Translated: CASSLWSGDGYTF.

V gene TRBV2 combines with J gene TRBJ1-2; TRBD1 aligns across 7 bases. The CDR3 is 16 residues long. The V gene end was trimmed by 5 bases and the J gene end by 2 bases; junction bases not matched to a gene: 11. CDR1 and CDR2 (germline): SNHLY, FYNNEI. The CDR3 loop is CASSQRRGTQNYGYTF. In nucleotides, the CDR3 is TGTGCCAGCAGTCAGCGCAGGGGGACACAAAACTATGGCTACACCTTC.

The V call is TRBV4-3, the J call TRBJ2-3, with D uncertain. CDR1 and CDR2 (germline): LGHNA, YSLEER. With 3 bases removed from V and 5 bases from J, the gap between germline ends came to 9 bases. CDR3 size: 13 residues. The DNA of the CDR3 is TGCGCCAGCAGCCAGGCCAAGGGAGATACGCAGTATTTT. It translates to CASSQAKGDTQYF.

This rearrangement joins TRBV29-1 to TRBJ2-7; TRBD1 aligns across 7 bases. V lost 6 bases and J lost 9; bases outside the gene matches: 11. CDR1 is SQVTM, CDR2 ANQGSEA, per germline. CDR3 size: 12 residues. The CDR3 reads CSVQSGQASQYF. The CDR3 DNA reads TGCAGCGTCCAAAGCGGACAGGCTTCGCAGTACTTC.

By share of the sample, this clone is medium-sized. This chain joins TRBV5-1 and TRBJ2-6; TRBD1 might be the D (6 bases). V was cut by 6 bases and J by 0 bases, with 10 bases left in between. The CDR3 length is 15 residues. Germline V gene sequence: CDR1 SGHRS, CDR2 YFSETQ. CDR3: CASNPDSSGANVLTF. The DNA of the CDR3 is TGCGCCAGCAACCCGGACAGCTCTGGGGCCAACGTCCTGACTTTC.

The CDR3 here is CSVAPGTGDPRTEAFF. The CDR3, as DNA: TGCAGCGTTGCGCCCGGGACAGGGGATCCAAGGACTGAAGCTTTCTTT. V is TRBV29-1 and J is TRBJ1-1; TRBD1 matches 10 bases. Germline assignment: CDR1 SQVTM and CDR2 ANQGSEA. V lost 4 bases to trimming and J lost 5 bases; unmatched junction nucleotides: 13. This CDR3 region has 16 residues.

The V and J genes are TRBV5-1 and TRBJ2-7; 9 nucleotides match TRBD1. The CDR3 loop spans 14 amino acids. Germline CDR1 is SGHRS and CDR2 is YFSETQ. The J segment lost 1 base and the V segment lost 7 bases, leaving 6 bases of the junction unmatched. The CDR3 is CASRRDRESYEQYF. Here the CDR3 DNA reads TGCGCCAGCCGGCGGGACAGGGAGTCCTACGAGCAGTACTTC.

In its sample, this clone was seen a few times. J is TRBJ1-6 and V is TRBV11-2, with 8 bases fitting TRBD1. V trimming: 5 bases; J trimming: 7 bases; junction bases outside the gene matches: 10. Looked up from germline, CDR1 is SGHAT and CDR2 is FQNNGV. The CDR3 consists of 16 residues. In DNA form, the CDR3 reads TGTGCCAGCAGCCCGACAGGGGTAGTGATGAATTCACCCCTCCACTTT. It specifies CASSPTGVVMNSPLHF.

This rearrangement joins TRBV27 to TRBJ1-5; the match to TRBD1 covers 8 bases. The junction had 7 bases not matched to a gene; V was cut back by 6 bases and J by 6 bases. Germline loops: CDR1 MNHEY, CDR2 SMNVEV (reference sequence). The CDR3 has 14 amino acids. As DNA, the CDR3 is TGTGCCAGCAGCTTAAACAGGGGGACTCAGCCCCAGCATTTT. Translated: CASSLNRGTQPQHF.

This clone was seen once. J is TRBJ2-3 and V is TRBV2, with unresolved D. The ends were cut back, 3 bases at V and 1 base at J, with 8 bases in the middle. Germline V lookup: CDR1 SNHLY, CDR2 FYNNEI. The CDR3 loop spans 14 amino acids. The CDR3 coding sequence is TGTGCCAGCAGTGATCTAGGGCGCACAGATACGCAGTATTTT. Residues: CASSDLGRTDTQYF. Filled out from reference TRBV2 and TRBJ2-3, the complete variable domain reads EPEVTQTPSHQVTQMGQEVILRCVPISNHLYFYWYRQILGQKVEFLVSFYNNEISEKSEIFDDQFSVERPDGSNFTLKIRSTKLEDSAMYFCASSDLGRTDTQYFGPGTRLTVL.

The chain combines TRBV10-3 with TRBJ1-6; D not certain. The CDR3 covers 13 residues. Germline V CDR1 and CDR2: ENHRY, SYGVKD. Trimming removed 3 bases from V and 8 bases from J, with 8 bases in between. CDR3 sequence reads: CAISDGRDSPLHF. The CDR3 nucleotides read TGTGCCATCAGTGACGGACGCGATTCACCCCTCCACTTT.

The CDR3 DNA reads as TGCGCCAGCAGCTCTGGTGTGGGGCTGCCTGGCTACACCTTC. Protein product: CASSSGVGLPGYTF. The V and J genes are TRBV5-1 and TRBJ1-2, with D perhaps TRBD1 (5 bases). V lost 3 bases to trimming and J lost 7 bases, with 16 bases between them. Germline lookup yields CDR1 SGHRS and CDR2 YFSETQ. There are 14 residues in the CDR3.

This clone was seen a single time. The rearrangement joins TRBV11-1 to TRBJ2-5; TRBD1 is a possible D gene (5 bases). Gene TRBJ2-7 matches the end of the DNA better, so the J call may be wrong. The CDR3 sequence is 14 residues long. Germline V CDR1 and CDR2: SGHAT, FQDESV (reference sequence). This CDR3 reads CASSLASTDYEQYF. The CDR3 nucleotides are TGTGCCAGCAGCTTAGCTTCGACAGACTACGAGCAGTACTTC.

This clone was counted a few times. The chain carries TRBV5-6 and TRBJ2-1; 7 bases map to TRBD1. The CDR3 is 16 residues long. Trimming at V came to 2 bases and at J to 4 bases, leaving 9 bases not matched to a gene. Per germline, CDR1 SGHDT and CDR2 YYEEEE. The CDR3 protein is CASSLPRQGLYNEQFF. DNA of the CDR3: TGTGCCAGCAGCTTACCTCGACAGGGCCTTTACAATGAGCAGTTCTTC.

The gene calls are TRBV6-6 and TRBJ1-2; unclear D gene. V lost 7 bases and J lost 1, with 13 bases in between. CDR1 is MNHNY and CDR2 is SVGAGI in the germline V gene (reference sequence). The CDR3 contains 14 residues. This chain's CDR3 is CASKPGQLNYGYTF. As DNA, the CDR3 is TGTGCCAGCAAGCCAGGTCAACTTAACTATGGCTACACCTTC.

CDR3 in DNA: TGTGCCAGCAGTGACCGGGACTCCACCTATTACGAGCAGTACTTC. This gives the protein CASSDRDSTYYEQYF. This chain connects TRBV6-6 to TRBJ2-7, with D tentatively TRBD2 (6 bases). The ends were cut back, 5 bases at V and 4 bases at J, with 18 bases in the middle. CDR1 and CDR2 (germline): MNHNY, SVGAGI (reference sequence). The CDR3 has 15 residues.

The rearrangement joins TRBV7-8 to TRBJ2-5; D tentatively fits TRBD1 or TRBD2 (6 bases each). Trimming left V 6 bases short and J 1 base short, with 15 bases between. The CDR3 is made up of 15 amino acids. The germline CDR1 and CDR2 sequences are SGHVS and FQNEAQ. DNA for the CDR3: TGTGCCAGCAGACCCAGACCGGGGGCCCAAGAGACCCAGTACTTC. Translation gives CASRPRPGAQETQYF.

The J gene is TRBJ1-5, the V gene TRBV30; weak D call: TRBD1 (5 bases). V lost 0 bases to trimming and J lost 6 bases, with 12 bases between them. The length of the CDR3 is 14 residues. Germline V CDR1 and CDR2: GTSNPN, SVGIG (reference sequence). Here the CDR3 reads CAWSVGQGFQPQHF. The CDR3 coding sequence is TGTGCCTGGAGTGTAGGCCAGGGCTTTCAGCCCCAGCATTTT.

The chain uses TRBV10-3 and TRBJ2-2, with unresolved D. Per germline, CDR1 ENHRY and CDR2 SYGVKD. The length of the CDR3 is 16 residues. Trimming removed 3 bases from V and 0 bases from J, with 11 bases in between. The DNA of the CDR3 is TGTGCCATCAGTGAAGTGAGCACCGCGAACACCGGGGAGCTGTTTTTT. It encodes CAISEVSTANTGELFF.

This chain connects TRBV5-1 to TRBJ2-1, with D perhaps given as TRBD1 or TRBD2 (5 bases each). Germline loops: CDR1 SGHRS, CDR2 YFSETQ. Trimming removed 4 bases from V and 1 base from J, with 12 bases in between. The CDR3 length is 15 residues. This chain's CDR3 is CASSARERSYNEQFF. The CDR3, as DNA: TGCGCCAGCAGCGCCAGGGAGCGGTCCTACAATGAGCAGTTCTTC.

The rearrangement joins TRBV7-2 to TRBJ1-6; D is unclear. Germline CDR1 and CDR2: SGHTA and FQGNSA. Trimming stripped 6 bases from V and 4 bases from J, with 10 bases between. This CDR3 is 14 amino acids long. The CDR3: CASSTPVYNSPLHF. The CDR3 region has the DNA TGTGCCAGCAGTACCCCAGTTTATAATTCACCCCTCCACTTT.

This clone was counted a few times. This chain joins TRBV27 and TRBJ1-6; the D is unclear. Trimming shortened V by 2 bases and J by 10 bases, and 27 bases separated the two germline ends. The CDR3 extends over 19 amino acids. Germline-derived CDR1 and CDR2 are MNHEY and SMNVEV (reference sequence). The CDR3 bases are TGTGCCAGCAGTTTAACCCCCCGGGCGGGTAGAGTTGGGCACTCACCCCTCCACTTT. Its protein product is CASSLTPRAGRVGHSPLHF.

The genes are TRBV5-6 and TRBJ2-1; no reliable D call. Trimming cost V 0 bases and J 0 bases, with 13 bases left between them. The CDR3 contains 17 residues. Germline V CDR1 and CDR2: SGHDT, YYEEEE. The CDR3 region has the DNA TGTGCCAGCAGCTTGGCATATATACGGTCCTCCTACAATGAGCAGTTCTTC. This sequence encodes CASSLAYIRSSYNEQFF.

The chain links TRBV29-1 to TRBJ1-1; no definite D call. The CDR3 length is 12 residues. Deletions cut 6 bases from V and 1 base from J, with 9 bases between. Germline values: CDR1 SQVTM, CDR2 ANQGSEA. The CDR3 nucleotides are TGCAGCGTAGGGCAGGAGAACACTGAAGCTTTCTTT. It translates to CSVGQENTEAFF.